The clone carrying this T cell receptor beta chain was detected ten times or more. This sample is drawn from a study of T cells in Graves' hyperthyroidism and ophthalmopathy. This CDR3 has 15 amino acids. Per germline, CDR1 SGHVS and CDR2 FQNEAQ. V lost 5 bases and J 8 bases, leaving 16 bases between the germline ends. RNA transcripts gave rise to amplified TCR beta CDR3 regions. Carried out on the TCR CDR3, a first-round RT-PCR used the HTBI primer set. TCRdb reprocessed the multiplex PCR reads via MiXCR and lists one record per CDR3 protein. The table has about 480,000 distinct CDR3 sequences, 14% seen once.

Sequencing was performed on blood. This sequence joins TRBV7-8 and TRBJ1-6; D is uncertain. This clonotype originated in a woman under 30 with Graves' hyperthyroidism. Here the CDR3 DNA reads TGTGCCAGCAGCCCGACGCGGACGGGTTATTCACCCCTCCACTTT. Amino acids: CASSPTRTGYSPLHF.